The clone carrying this TCR beta chain occurred a few times. This entry is derived from a study of control samples from healthy donors and cancer patients. Method: immunoSEQ multiplex PCR; TCRdb's copy keeps in-frame clones and lacks some. Seen here are roughly 41,000 clones, approximately 94% observed once, and the top ten hold roughly a quarter. The sequenced material came from blood. The TCR comes from a man in his sixties in good health.

CDR3 in DNA: TGCGCCAGCAGCCCCATGGCCGCGGGGGGATACGAGCAGTACTTC. It translates to CASSPMAAGGYEQYF. V usage is TRBV10-1 and J usage is TRBJ2-7; 8 bases line up with TRBD2. The trim removed 6 bases at V and 4 bases at J, leaving 11 bases unmatched. The germline V gene encodes CDR1 WNHNN and CDR2 SYGVQD (reference sequence). The CDR3 consists of 15 residues.